This is a list of T cell receptor beta chains from one sample in a study of blood T cell repertoires in COVID-19. Clones were sequenced by immunoSEQ multiplex PCR, and TCRdb holds only the in-frame ones, with some missing. Of around 260,000 clones listed, approximately 85% are singletons. Sequences were obtained from PBMCs or T cells enriched from blood (not recorded which). These receptors were taken from a woman in her twenties or thirties who had recovered from COVID-19. CDR3s include the opening cysteine and the closing phenylalanine or tryptophan. A D gene is named only where the DNA matches it firmly. Size values are once, few and many counts, or a class for expanded clones, and some rows have none.

TRBD1 | NA | TRBJ2-7 | TRBV7-2 | CASSVGTGFYEQYF | TGTGCCAGCAGCGTCGGGACAGGGTTCTACGAGCAGTACTTC
TRBD2 | NA | TRBJ2-1 | TRBV9 | CASSASSGREGSGQFF | TGTGCCAGCAGCGCCTCTAGCGGGAGGGAAGGGTCGGGGCAGTTCTTC
TRBD1 | NA | TRBJ1-4 | TRBV7-9 | CASSLSPTGNEKLFF | TGTGCCAGCAGCTTATCGCCGACAGGGAATGAAAAACTGTTTTTT
TRBD1 | NA | TRBJ1-1 | TRBV18 | CASSRGQGANTEAFF | TGTGCCAGCTCCCGAGGACAGGGGGCGAACACTGAAGCTTTCTTT
TRBD1 | NA | TRBJ2-1 | TRBV24-1 | CATSVGTGYGNEQFF | TGTGCCACCAGTGTCGGGACAGGGTACGGCAATGAGCAGTTCTTC
NA | few | TRBJ2-1 | TRBV9 | CASSQLANEQFF | TGTGCCAGCAGTCAACTAGCAAATGAGCAGTTCTTC
NA | NA | TRBJ2-6 | TRBV4-2 | CASSQAQLSGANVLTF | TGTGCCAGCAGCCAAGCACAGCTCTCTGGGGCCAACGTCCTGACTTTC
NA | NA | TRBJ1-2 | TRBV19 | CASSIGGTYGYTF | TGTGCCAGTAGTATAGGAGGGACTTATGGCTACACCTTC
TRBD1 | NA | TRBJ1-6 | TRBV25-1 | CASSESGQGNSPLHF | TGTGCCAGCAGTGAATCCGGACAGGGAAATTCACCCCTCCACTTT
NA | NA | TRBJ1-2 | TRBV28 | CASSLGAIGEGINYGYTF | TGTGCCAGCAGTTTAGGAGCGATAGGGGAGGGGATTAACTATGGCTACACCTTC
TRBD1 | NA | TRBJ2-1 | TRBV9 | CASSPKTGLGDNEQFF | TGTGCCAGCAGTCCTAAGACAGGGCTGGGAGACAATGAGCAGTTCTTC
NA | NA | TRBJ2-1 | TRBV24-1 | CATSDLEVQSQFF | TGTGCCACCAGTGATTTGGAGGTTCAGTCGCAGTTCTTC
NA | few | TRBJ1-1 | TRBV5-1 | CASSLAENTEAFF | TGCGCCAGCAGCCTGGCAGAGAACACTGAAGCTTTCTTT
TRBD1 | NA | TRBJ1-1 | TRBV24-1 | CATREGTGSTEAFF | TGTGCCACCCGTGAAGGGACAGGGAGCACTGAAGCTTTCTTT
TRBD1 | NA | TRBJ2-7 | TRBV13 | CASSRQGYEQYF | TGTGCCAGCAGCCGACAGGGCTACGAGCAGTACTTC
TRBD1 | few | TRBJ1-1 | TRBV29-1 | CSVEGTGAIGTEAFF | TGCAGCGTTGAAGGGACAGGGGCAATCGGGACTGAAGCTTTCTTT
NA | once | TRBJ1-4 | TRBV18 | CASSPPVGGARNEKLFF | TGTGCCAGCTCACCACCGGTCGGTGGGGCCCGAAATGAAAAACTGTTTTTT
NA | NA | TRBJ2-6 | TRBV7-9 | CASSLQGYIAGANVLTF | TGTGCCAGCAGCTTACAGGGGTATATCGCCGGGGCCAACGTCCTGACTTTC
NA | NA | TRBJ1-4 | TRBV19 | CASSIRQDTIIEKLFF | TGTGCCAGTAGTATCCGGCAGGATACAATCATCGAAAAACTGTTTTTT
NA | NA | TRBJ1-1 | TRBV10-2 | CASSESGGAGTEAFF | TGCGCCAGCAGTGAGTCTGGAGGGGCGGGCACTGAAGCTTTCTTT
NA | NA | TRBJ1-5 | TRBV19 | CASSTGGDQPQHF | TGTGCCAGTAGTACGGGAGGGGATCAGCCCCAGCATTTT
NA | NA | TRBJ1-5 | TRBV11-2 | CASSSPTPGDQPQHF | TGTGCCAGCAGCTCGCCGACTCCAGGGGATCAGCCCCAGCATTTT
TRBD1 | NA | TRBJ1-3 | TRBV6-6 | CASSLIRDRGAKGSGNTIYF | TGTGCCAGCAGTCTTATCCGGGACAGGGGGGCCAAAGGCTCTGGAAACACCATATATTTT
NA | NA | TRBJ1-2 | TRBV19 | CASTWTSNYGYTF | TGTGCCAGTACGTGGACATCAAACTATGGCTACACCTTC
NA | NA | TRBJ1-5 | TRBV6-5 | CASRPGNSNQPQHF | TGTGCCAGCCGGCCGGGGAATAGCAATCAGCCCCAGCATTTT
NA | few | TRBJ1-3 | TRBV5-1 | CASSPRTDGNTIYF | TGCGCCAGCAGTCCCCGGACAGACGGAAACACCATATATTTT
NA | NA | TRBJ1-1 | TRBV6-5 | CASTRTANTEAFF | TGTGCCAGCACCAGGACAGCAAACACTGAAGCTTTCTTT
NA | NA | TRBJ2-7 | TRBV28 | CASSLLPGGREQYF | TGTGCCAGCAGTTTACTTCCCGGGGGGCGCGAGCAGTACTTC
TRBD1 | NA | TRBJ1-5 | TRBV28 | CASRKQGARQPQHF | TGTGCCAGCAGAAAACAGGGGGCGCGACAGCCCCAGCATTTT
TRBD2 | NA | TRBJ2-1 | TRBV15 | CATSRSPSGYYNEQFF | TGTGCCACCAGCAGATCTCCTAGCGGCTACTACAATGAGCAGTTCTTC
TRBD2 | NA | TRBJ2-1 | TRBV3-1/TRBV3-2 | CASSQGIAGGGEQFF | TGTGCCAGCAGCCAAGGGATAGCGGGAGGGGGTGAGCAGTTCTTC
TRBD1 | NA | TRBJ1-2 | TRBV28 | CASSDRDYGYTF | TGTGCCAGCAGTGACAGGGACTATGGCTACACCTTC
TRBD1 | NA | TRBJ2-7 | TRBV13 | CASSLYRGAYEQYF | TGTGCCAGCAGCTTGTACAGGGGCGCCTACGAGCAGTACTTC
TRBD1 | NA | TRBJ1-5 | TRBV12-5 | CASGLKNRGDQPQHF | TGTGCTAGTGGTTTAAAAAACAGGGGCGATCAGCCCCAGCATTTT
NA | NA | TRBJ1-1 | TRBV30 | CAWKVRAAPNTEAFF | TGTGCCTGGAAAGTCCGAGCGGCCCCGAACACTGAAGCTTTCTTT
NA | NA | TRBJ2-1 | TRBV5-6 | CASSLERLEGYEQFF | TGTGCCAGCAGCTTGGAGCGTCTAGAAGGCTATGAGCAGTTCTTC
NA | NA | TRBJ2-7 | TRBV18 | CASSPMGRGLPYEQYF | TGTGCCAGCTCACCAATGGGCCGCGGACTCCCCTACGAGCAGTACTTC
NA | NA | TRBJ1-2 | TRBV30 | CAWSVGRSLGYTF | TGTGCCTGGAGTGTTGGCAGGTCCCTTGGCTACACCTTC
TRBD2 | NA | TRBJ2-7 | TRBV6-5 | CASTRGSEQYF | TGTGCCAGCACCCGCGGGAGCGAGCAGTACTTC
TRBD1 | NA | TRBJ2-1 | TRBV11-2 | CASSPPTGGLSGEQFF | TGTGCCAGCAGCCCCCCCACAGGGGGGCTAAGCGGCGAGCAGTTCTTC
TRBD1 | NA | TRBJ1-1 | TRBV2 | CASSELQGANTEAFF | TGTGCCAGCAGTGAACTACAGGGGGCAAACACTGAAGCTTTCTTT
NA | NA | TRBJ2-3 | TRBV5-4 | CASSPGTLTTDTQYF | TGTGCCAGCAGCCCCGGGACTTTGACAACAGATACGCAGTATTTT
NA | NA | TRBJ1-4 | TRBV6-4 | CASSGNAGEKLFF | TGTGCCAGCAGTGGGAATGCGGGTGAAAAACTGTTTTTT
NA | NA | TRBJ1-3 | TRBV3-1/TRBV3-2 | CASSPLEEDTIYF | TGTGCCAGCAGCCCCCTGGAGGAGGACACCATATATTTT
TRBD1 | few | TRBJ1-1 | TRBV28 | CASRVAGQGGYGFF | TGTGCCAGCAGAGTCGCGGGACAGGGAGGGTATGGTTTCTTT
NA | NA | TRBJ1-2 | TRBV6-5 | CASTPAGLPNYGYTF | TGTGCCAGCACCCCCGCCGGGTTGCCTAACTATGGCTACACCTTC
NA | NA | TRBJ1-2 | TRBV15 | CATSRDSFTDGYTF | TGTGCCACCAGCAGAGACTCTTTTACGGATGGCTACACCTTC
NA | once | TRBJ1-5 | TRBV28 | CASSSLRTQGRNQPQHF | TGTGCCAGCAGCTCCCTACGTACGCAGGGCAGAAATCAGCCCCAGCATTTT
TRBD1 | NA | TRBJ1-5 | TRBV9 | CASSVGTGVNQPQHF | TGTGCCAGCAGCGTTGGGACAGGGGTTAATCAGCCCCAGCATTTT
TRBD2 | few | TRBJ2-5 | TRBV18 | CASSRELAGDPDGGTQYF | TGTGCCAGCTCACGTGAACTAGCGGGAGACCCCGACGGGGGGACCCAGTACTTC
TRBD2 | NA | TRBJ2-4 | TRBV20-1 | CSASDPTGGLAKNIQYF | TGCAGTGCTAGTGACCCTACGGGGGGGTTAGCCAAAAACATTCAGTACTTC
NA | NA | TRBJ1-1 | TRBV6-5 | CASSPGQRTEAFF | TGTGCCAGCAGCCCCGGACAGCGCACTGAAGCTTTCTTT